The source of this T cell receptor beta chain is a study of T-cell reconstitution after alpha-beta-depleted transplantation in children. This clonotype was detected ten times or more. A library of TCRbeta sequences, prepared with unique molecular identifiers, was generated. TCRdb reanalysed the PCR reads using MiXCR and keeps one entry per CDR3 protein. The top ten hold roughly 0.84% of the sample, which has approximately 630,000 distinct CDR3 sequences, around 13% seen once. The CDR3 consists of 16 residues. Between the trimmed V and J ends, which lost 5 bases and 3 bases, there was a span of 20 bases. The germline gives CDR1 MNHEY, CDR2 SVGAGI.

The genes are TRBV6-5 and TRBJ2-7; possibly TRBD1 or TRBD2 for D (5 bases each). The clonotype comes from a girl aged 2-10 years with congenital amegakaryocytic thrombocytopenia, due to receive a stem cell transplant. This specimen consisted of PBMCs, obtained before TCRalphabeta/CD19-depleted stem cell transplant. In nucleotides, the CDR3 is TGTGCCAGCAGTGCCTCGAAGGGGAGTTCCATCTACGAGCAGTACTTC. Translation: CASSASKGSSIYEQYF.